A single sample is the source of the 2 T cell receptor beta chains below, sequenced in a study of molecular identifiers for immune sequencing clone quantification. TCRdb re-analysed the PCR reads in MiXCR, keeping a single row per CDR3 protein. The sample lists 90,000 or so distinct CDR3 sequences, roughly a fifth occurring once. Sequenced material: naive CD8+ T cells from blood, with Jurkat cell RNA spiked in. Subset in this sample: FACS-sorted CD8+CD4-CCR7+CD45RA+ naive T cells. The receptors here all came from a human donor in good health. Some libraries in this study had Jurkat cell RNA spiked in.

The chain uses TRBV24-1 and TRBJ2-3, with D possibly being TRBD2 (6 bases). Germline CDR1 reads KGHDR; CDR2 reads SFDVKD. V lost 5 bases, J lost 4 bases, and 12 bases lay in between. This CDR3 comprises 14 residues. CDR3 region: CATSATGEADTQYF. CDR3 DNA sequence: TGTGCCACCAGTGCAACGGGAGAGGCAGATACGCAGTATTTT.

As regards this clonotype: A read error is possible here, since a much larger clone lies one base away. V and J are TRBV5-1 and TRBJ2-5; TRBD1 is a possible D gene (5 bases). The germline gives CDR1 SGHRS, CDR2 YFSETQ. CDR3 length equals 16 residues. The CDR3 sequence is CAGSAAGMEPQETQYF. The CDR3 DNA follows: TGCGCCGGCAGCGCGGCAGGGATGGAACCCCAAGAGACCCAGTACTTC. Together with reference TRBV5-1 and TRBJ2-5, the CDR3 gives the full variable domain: KAGVTQTPRYLIKTRGQQVTLSCSPISGHRSVSWYQQTPGQGLQFLFEYFSETQRNKGNFPGRFSGRQFSNSRSEMNVSTLELGDSALYLCAGSAAGMEPQETQYFGPGTRLLVL.